The sequence of this TCR beta chain was determined in a study of cytomegalovirus exposure and HLA in healthy donors. Findings and limits, study-wide: High specificity and sensitivity for cytomegalovirus status were reported for the classifier.

The CDR3 loop spans 14 amino acids. Trimming cost V 6 bases and J 9 bases; bases outside gene matches: 9. Germline V gene sequence: CDR1 WNHNN, CDR2 SYGVQD (reference sequence). PCR primers comprised 60 Vbeta and 13 Jbeta primers. Data came from immunoSEQ multiplex PCR; TCRdb stores just in-frame clones and leaves some out. Of 180,000 or so clones listed, 60% to 85% are singletons. Remarks on this clone: Its cognate antigen is unknown.

The specimen sequenced was PBMCs. The V gene is TRBV10-1, the J gene TRBJ2-1; 9 nucleotides agree with TRBD1. The TCR sequence derives from a male donor in good health and CMV-seronegative. The CDR3 is CASRSGTGYGEQFF. The CDR3 nucleotides read TGCGCCAGCAGATCCGGGACAGGGTACGGTGAGCAGTTCTTC.